This paragraph covers one TCR beta chain sequence. The antigen remains unidentified. The CDR3 covers 16 residues. V lost 2 bases, J lost 4 bases, and 17 bases lay in between. Germline V gene sequence: CDR1 MNHEY, CDR2 SVGAGI. This record comes from a study of T cell responses to AZD1222 COVID-19 vaccine. Overall study findings and caveats: Breadth and depth of Spike-specific TCRs rose after two AZD1222 doses. Variant regions that are unmutated are reportedly the target of nearly half of spike-specific TCRs. Recipients of AZD1222 seropositive at baseline numbered only 5 to 7. Scientists sampled the repertoires only once the peak T cell response had passed.

The assay was immunoSEQ multiplex PCR, and TCRdb's table has in-frame clones only and misses some. The sample records 90,000 to 120,000 clones, around 90% being singletons. Sequences were derived from peripheral blood, sampled 28 days after the second AZD1222 dose. This chain uses TRBV6-5 with TRBJ1-1, with D possibly matching TRBD1 (6 bases). The receptor was isolated from an adult who received the AZD1222 COVID-19 vaccine. The CDR3 is CASSYPSEGESTEAFF. CDR3 nucleotide sequence: TGTGCCAGCAGTTACCCTTCGGAGGGGGAGAGCACTGAAGCTTTCTTT.